Listed here is a single T cell receptor beta chain. This specimen comes from a study of blood T cell repertoires in COVID-19. As for the study in general: Samples of COVID-19 (acute and convalescent) were obtained from the United States, Italy and Spain. Sample material is recorded as cDNA or gDNA derived from T cells, B-cell-depleted T cells, or PBMCs.

As processed by the authors: Reference gene primer amplification yielded estimated nucleated cell counts. Data came from immunoSEQ multiplex PCR; TCRdb stores just in-frame clones and leaves some out. Clonal size and the V and J genes are those of that table, whereas D and trimming came from the DNA. The data hold roughly 210,000 clones, with roughly 90% observed a single time. The sequencing sample was made of peripheral blood. This sequence was found in a man between 65 and 85 years old with acute or convalescent COVID-19.

The CDR3 loop reads CASSLDRSTDTQYF. CDR3 nucleotides: TGTGCCAGCAGCCTAGACAGGTCTACAGATACGCAGTATTTT. The rearrangement joins TRBV28 to TRBJ2-3, with D possibly TRBD1 on 6 matching bases. There are 14 residues in the CDR3. Germline values: CDR1 MDHEN, CDR2 SYDVKM. V dropped 6 bases and J dropped 3 bases, with 13 bases sitting between them.